This paragraph reports one T cell receptor beta chain. What it binds is not known. Peripheral blood was drawn, approximately 9.4 milliliters per donor. These data belong to a study of blood T cells in healthy people across ages. The wider study: Template-switching capture recovered about one barcoded beta molecule per two T cells.

Germline-derived CDR1 and CDR2 are LGHDT and YNNKEL (reference sequence). With 0 bases removed from V and 2 bases from J, the gap between germline ends came to 11 bases. The CDR3 length is 17 residues. Study-level findings and limits: Estimated diversity across one million T cells was deemed an underestimate. While age rose, TCR beta diversity per million T cells dropped in a roughly linear way.

The authors ran a second PCR of about 7 to 12 cycles using a sample-barcoded 5' primer and a J-beta primer mix. TCRdb re-derived calls from the 5' RACE reads in MiXCR, one entry per CDR3 protein. This table has 700,000 to 950,000 distinct CDR3 sequences, 35% to 45% appearing once. V gene TRBV3-1 combines with J gene TRBJ2-6; D uncertain. The receptor comes from an older woman in good health. Sequenced sample: blood. CDR3 amino acids: CASSQDIRNPGANVLTF. The CDR3 DNA sequence: TGTGCCAGCAGCCAAGATATCAGGAACCCTGGGGCCAACGTCCTGACTTTC.